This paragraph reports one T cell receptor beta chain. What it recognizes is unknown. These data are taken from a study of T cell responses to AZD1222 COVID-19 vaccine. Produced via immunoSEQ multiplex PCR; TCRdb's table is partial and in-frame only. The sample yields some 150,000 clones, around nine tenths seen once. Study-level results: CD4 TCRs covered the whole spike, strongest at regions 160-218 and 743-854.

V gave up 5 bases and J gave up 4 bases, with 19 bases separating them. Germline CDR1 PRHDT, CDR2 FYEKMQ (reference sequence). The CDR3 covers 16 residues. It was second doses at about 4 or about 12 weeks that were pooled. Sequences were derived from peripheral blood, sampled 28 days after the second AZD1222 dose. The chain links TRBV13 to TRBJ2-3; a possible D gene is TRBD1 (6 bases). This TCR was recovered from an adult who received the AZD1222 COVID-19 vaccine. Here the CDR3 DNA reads TGTGCCAGCAGCCCTAGACAGGAACAATTCCCAGATACGCAGTATTTT. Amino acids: CASSPRQEQFPDTQYF.